The 27 T cell receptor beta chains given below trace back to one sample, sequenced in a study of blood T cell repertoires in COVID-19. Repertoires were generated with immunoSEQ multiplex PCR, while TCRdb's copy carries only in-frame clones and drops some. The sample has approximately 300,000 clones; 65% to 85% are singletons. The material sequenced was peripheral blood. The receptors were gathered from a woman aged 45-59 years with acute or convalescent COVID-19.

The gene calls are TRBV5-1 and TRBJ2-1; no clear D gene. Germline V lookup: CDR1 SGHRS, CDR2 YFSETQ. The ends were cut back, 3 bases at V and 7 bases at J, with 8 bases in the middle. This CDR3 has 12 amino acids. The CDR3 DNA reads TGCGCCAGCAGCTCGGAGAGGAATGAGCAGTTCTTC. Translated, it gives CASSSERNEQFF.

This sequence joins TRBV6-4 and TRBJ2-5; 7 bases are shared with TRBD2. The junction had 0 bases not matched to a gene; V was cut back by 3 bases and J by 2 bases. The CDR3 totals 13 residues. CDR1 MRHNA and CDR2 SNTAGT come from the germline V gene. The CDR3 loop reads CASSEAGQETQYF. The CDR3 DNA reads TGTGCCAGCAGTGAAGCGGGGCAAGAGACCCAGTACTTC.

The rearrangement joins TRBV19 to TRBJ2-7; 9 nucleotides align to TRBD1. J was trimmed by 5 bases and V by 10 bases; bases with no gene match: 21. The germline V gene has CDR1 LNHDA and CDR2 SQIVND (reference sequence). The CDR3 consists of 17 residues. CDR3 sequence (DNA): TGTGCCACAAGACGGGTTGGGGGGACAGGGTTCTCTGACGAGCAGTACTTC. The encoded protein is CATRRVGGTGFSDEQYF.

The chain employs TRBV3-1 (or the pseudogene TRBV3-2) and TRBJ2-7, with 9 positions matching TRBD1. CDR3 length: 14 residues. CDR1 and CDR2 (germline): LGHDT, YNNKEL (reference sequence). V lost 5 bases, J lost 3 bases, and 5 bases stayed unmatched. CDR3 protein: CASSSGTGNYEQYF. In DNA, the CDR3 is TGTGCCAGCAGCTCCGGGACAGGGAACTACGAGCAGTACTTC.

This chain joins TRBV29-1 and TRBJ1-2; 7 positions match TRBD1. The junction had 8 bases not matched to a gene; V was cut back by 7 bases and J by 3 bases. The CDR3 sequence is 13 residues long. In germline, CDR1 is SQVTM, CDR2 ANQGSEA. The CDR3 reads CSALTGTDYGYTF. The CDR3 DNA reads TGCAGCGCTTTGACAGGGACGGACTATGGCTACACCTTC.

The V and J genes are TRBV11-2 and TRBJ2-2; TRBD1 matches 7 bases. The germline V gene has CDR1 SGHAT and CDR2 FQNNGV. CDR3 length: 14 residues. After removal of 5 bases from V and 1 base from J, the junction contained 1 base not matched to a gene. DNA of the CDR3: TGTGCCAGCAGCCGGACAGGGAACACCGGGGAGCTGTTTTTT. This sequence encodes CASSRTGNTGELFF.

The chain couples TRBV6-4 to TRBJ1-5; 7 nucleotides agree with TRBD1. The CDR3 contains 15 residues. CDR1 and CDR2 (germline): MRHNA, SNTAGT. Losses at the gene ends were 3 bases for V and 5 bases for J; bases not matched to a gene: 7. CDR3 sequence (DNA): TGTGCCAGCAGTGAGTACAGGGGTTTGGATCAGCCCCAGCATTTT. Translation: CASSEYRGLDQPQHF.

The gene calls are TRBV9 and TRBJ1-4, with a tentative D call TRBD1 (6 bases). Trimming shortened V by 0 bases and J by 8 bases, and 11 bases separated the two germline ends. Germline lookup yields CDR1 SGDLS and CDR2 YYNGEE. The CDR3 length is 14 residues. CDR3 DNA: TGTGCCAGCAGCGTAGGTGGGGGGGCGGAAAAACTGTTTTTT. It yields the protein CASSVGGGAEKLFF.

This rearrangement joins TRBV30 to TRBJ2-6; D gene ambiguous. Germline V gene lookup returns CDR1 GTSNPN and CDR2 SVGIG (reference sequence). The V end was cut by 2 bases, the J end by 0 bases, with 5 bases between. The CDR3 length is 14 residues. CDR3 DNA: TGTGCCTGGAGTAGGAGCTCTGGGGCCAACGTCCTGACTTTC. The encoded protein is CAWSRSSGANVLTF.

The V gene is TRBV7-3, the J gene TRBJ2-7; 8 bases are shared with TRBD2. Germline assignment: CDR1 SGHTA and CDR2 FQGTGA. The CDR3 runs to 15 residues. V trimming: 4 bases; J trimming: 6 bases; junction bases outside the gene matches: 11. The CDR3 region is CASSSHPGGATEQYF. CDR3 sequence (DNA): TGTGCCAGCAGCTCTCACCCCGGGGGGGCTACCGAGCAGTACTTC.

This clone came up a few times. The chain links TRBV19 to TRBJ1-5; 9 bases fit TRBD1. Germline CDR1 and CDR2: LNHDA and SQIVND (reference sequence). Trimming at V came to 5 bases and at J to 4 bases, leaving 9 bases not matched to a gene. CDR3 size: 16 residues. The CDR3 DNA follows: TGTGCCAGTAGTTATTCCGTTGGACAGGGGAATCAGCCCCAGCATTTT. Protein: CASSYSVGQGNQPQHF. Filled out from reference TRBV19 and TRBJ1-5, the complete variable domain reads DGGITQSPKYLFRKEGQNVTLSCEQNLNHDAMYWYRQDPGQGLRLIYYSQIVNDFQKGDIAEGYSVSREKKESFPLTVTSAQKNPTAFYLCASSYSVGQGNQPQHFGDGTRLSIL.

The V and J genes are TRBV19 and TRBJ2-1, with 12 nucleotides matching TRBD2. Germline loops: CDR1 LNHDA, CDR2 SQIVND (reference sequence). The CDR3 runs 15 residues. The V segment lost 5 bases and the J segment 7 bases; nucleotides outside the gene matches: 6. The CDR3 coding sequence is TGTGCCAGTAGTCCGACTAGCGGGAGCTGGAATGAGCAGTTCTTC. This sequence encodes CASSPTSGSWNEQFF.

This clone occurred once. In DNA, the CDR3 is TGCGCCAGCAGCCACTTGTTCGATGAGCAGTTCTTC. This translates into CASSHLFDEQFF. The chain employs TRBV4-1 and TRBJ2-1; no firm D call. Trimming cost V 3 bases and J 8 bases, with 8 bases left between them. The germline V gene encodes CDR1 MGHRA and CDR2 YSYEKL. The CDR3 has 12 residues.

The chain is built from TRBV5-4 and TRBJ2-1, with TRBD2 matching over 7 bases. J gave up 3 bases and V 4 bases, and 7 bases lay outside the gene matches. The CDR3 has 15 amino acids. CDR1 and CDR2 (germline): SGHNT, YYREEE (reference sequence). The CDR3 loop reads CASSREASGYNEQFF. The CDR3 DNA sequence: TGTGCCAGCAGCAGGGAGGCTAGCGGCTACAATGAGCAGTTCTTC.

The rearrangement links TRBV19 to TRBJ2-2; TRBD2 agrees at 12 bases. The germline gives CDR1 LNHDA, CDR2 SQIVND (reference sequence). V lost 6 bases, J lost 2 bases, and 4 bases stayed unmatched. The length of the CDR3 is 16 residues. CDR3 region: CASRGLAGYNTGELFF. CDR3 sequence (DNA): TGTGCCAGTAGGGGACTAGCGGGCTACAACACCGGGGAGCTGTTTTTT. Full variable domain (rest looked up from reference TRBV19 and TRBJ2-2): DGGITQSPKYLFRKEGQNVTLSCEQNLNHDAMYWYRQDPGQGLRLIYYSQIVNDFQKGDIAEGYSVSREKKESFPLTVTSAQKNPTAFYLCASRGLAGYNTGELFFGEGSRLTVL.

V usage is TRBV18 and J usage is TRBJ1-1, with 9 bases fitting TRBD1. With 4 bases clipped from V and 6 bases from J, the junction kept 6 bases outside the gene matches. Germline V lookup: CDR1 KGHSH, CDR2 LQKENI. This CDR3 comprises 14 residues. In DNA, the CDR3 is TGTGCCAGCTCACTCGACAGGGGGGTACCTGAAGCTTTCTTT. Translated: CASSLDRGVPEAFF.

The V call is TRBV2, the J call TRBJ2-5; 7 positions match TRBD1. Per germline, CDR1 SNHLY and CDR2 FYNNEI. The CDR3 is made up of 13 amino acids. Trimming took 7 bases from V and 4 from J; bases not matched to a gene: 6. Written as DNA, the CDR3 is TGTGCCAGCACAGGGACAGTAGGAGAGACCCAGTACTTC. Residues: CASTGTVGETQYF.

This clone was observed many times. The chain uses TRBV9 and TRBJ1-5; D call uncertain. This CDR3 is 13 amino acids long. The germline V gene encodes CDR1 SGDLS and CDR2 YYNGEE. V gave up 3 bases and J gave up 0 bases, with 4 bases separating them. The CDR3 reads CASSAYSNQPQHF. As DNA, the CDR3 is TGTGCCAGCAGCGCCTATAGCAATCAGCCCCAGCATTTT.

This clone was counted only a few times. CDR3 loop: CATTGPSDEKLFF. For the CDR3, the DNA is TGTGCCACCACAGGCCCCTCGGATGAAAAACTGTTTTTT. The chain is built from TRBV28 and TRBJ1-4; perhaps TRBD1 as D (5 bases). V shed 10 bases and J shed 6 bases, with 15 bases lying between them. Germline V gene data show CDR1 as MDHEN and CDR2 as SYDVKM. CDR3 length: 13 amino acids.

The gene calls are TRBV7-7 and TRBJ1-3; tentative D call: TRBD1 (5 bases). The germline V gene has CDR1 SSHAT and CDR2 FNYEAQ (reference sequence). The CDR3 totals 13 residues. V dropped 2 bases and J dropped 9 bases, with 11 bases sitting between them. The CDR3 sequence is CASSLSTGGTIYF. CDR3 DNA sequence: TGTGCCAGCAGCTTATCCACCGGGGGCACCATATATTTT.

This clone was seen a few times. V and J are TRBV6-5 and TRBJ1-5; TRBD1 agrees at 7 bases. The V and J ends lost 5 bases and 7 bases, in that order; junction bases with no gene match: 8. The CDR3 is 14 amino acids. Per the germline V gene, CDR1 is MNHEY and CDR2 is SVGAGI. The CDR3 sequence: CASSRDSQEQPQHF. The CDR3 DNA sequence: TGTGCCAGCAGTAGGGACAGTCAGGAACAGCCCCAGCATTTT.

This clone occurred once. V and J are TRBV12-3 or TRBV12-4 and TRBJ2-3; no clear D. Trimming stripped 3 bases from V and 5 bases from J, with 3 bases between. This CDR3 region has 11 residues. The CDR3 sequence: CASSFVDTQYF. CDR3 in DNA: TGTGCCAGCAGTTTCGTAGATACGCAGTATTTT.

This clone was picked up a small number of times. The chain links TRBV19 to TRBJ1-5; 9 nucleotides align to TRBD1. The V gene's germline CDR1 is LNHDA and CDR2 SQIVND (reference sequence). The CDR3 is made up of 17 amino acids. With 4 bases clipped from V and 6 bases from J, the junction kept 13 bases outside the gene matches. The CDR3 loop is CASSTGTGNRKSQPQHF. The CDR3 DNA is TGTGCCAGTAGTACCGGGACAGGGAATCGGAAGAGTCAGCCCCAGCATTTT.

The V call is TRBV7-2, the J call TRBJ2-5, with D uncertain. V was pared by 1 base and J by 5 bases, with 11 bases between. CDR1 SGHTA and CDR2 FQGNSA come from the germline V gene. The CDR3 sequence is 14 residues long. The CDR3: CASSLEIALETQYF. As DNA, the CDR3 is TGTGCCAGCAGCTTAGAGATCGCGTTGGAGACCCAGTACTTC.

The V and J genes are TRBV12-3 or TRBV12-4 and TRBJ2-5; D unclear. V lost 6 bases and J 4 bases, leaving 6 bases between the germline ends. This CDR3 has 11 amino acids. The CDR3 region is CASSLLETQYF. CDR3 sequence (DNA): TGTGCCAGCAGCCTGTTAGAGACCCAGTACTTC.

This chain links TRBV6-5 with TRBJ1-2, with 7 bases fitting TRBD1. The V segment lost 7 bases and the J segment 8 bases; nucleotides outside the gene matches: 7. From germline, CDR1 is MNHEY and CDR2 SVGAGI. The CDR3 contains 12 residues. The CDR3 reads CASTDRVGGYTF. CDR3 bases: TGTGCCAGCACCGACAGGGTAGGAGGCTACACCTTC.

The chain employs TRBV5-3 and TRBJ1-5; D perhaps matches TRBD1 (6 bases). TRBV5-3 is noted as an ORF with a role that remains uncertain. Trimming removed 3 bases at V and 9 bases at J, with 16 bases between. The CDR3 runs 14 residues. The CDR3 protein is CARSSDRYGWPQHF. DNA of the CDR3: TGTGCCAGAAGCTCTGACAGGTACGGTTGGCCCCAGCATTTT.